This TCR beta chain was profiled in a study of blood T cells in healthy people across ages. General study results and limits: Long-lived donors carried more naive CD4+ cells and greater diversity than aged donors.

Primers used in a second PCR of roughly 7 to 12 cycles were a sample-barcoded 5' primer and a J-beta primer mix. TCRdb passed the 5' RACE reads through MiXCR, listing each CDR3 protein once. The repertoire has hundreds of thousands of distinct CDR3 sequences, under 55% of them found once; the top ten carry roughly 18%. Of note for this clonotype: Its antigen remains unidentified.

This CDR3 contains 14 residues. V was trimmed by 6 bases and J by 11 bases, leaving 22 bases between them. The germline CDR1 and CDR2 sequences are ENHRY and SYGVKD. This rearrangement joins TRBV10-3 to TRBJ2-5; D gene unclear. The clonotype originates from a man aged 60 to 69 in good health. Sequencing was done on a sample of blood. The CDR3 sequence is CAIRPNDFYNEQYF. As DNA, the CDR3 is TGTGCCATCAGACCGAACGATTTTTACAATGAGCAGTACTTC.